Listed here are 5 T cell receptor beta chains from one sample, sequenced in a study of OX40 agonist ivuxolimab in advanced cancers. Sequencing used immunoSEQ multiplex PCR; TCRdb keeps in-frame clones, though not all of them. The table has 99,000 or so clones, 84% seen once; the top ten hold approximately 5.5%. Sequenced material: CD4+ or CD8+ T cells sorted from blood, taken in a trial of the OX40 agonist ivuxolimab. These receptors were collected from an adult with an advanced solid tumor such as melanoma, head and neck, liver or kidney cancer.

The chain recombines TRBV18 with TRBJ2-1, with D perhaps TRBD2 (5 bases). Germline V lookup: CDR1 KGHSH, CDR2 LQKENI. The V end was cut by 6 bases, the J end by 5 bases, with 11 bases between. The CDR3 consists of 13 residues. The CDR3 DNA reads TGTGCCAGCTCCTTTAGCGATAACAATGAGCAGTTCTTC. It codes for CASSFSDNNEQFF.

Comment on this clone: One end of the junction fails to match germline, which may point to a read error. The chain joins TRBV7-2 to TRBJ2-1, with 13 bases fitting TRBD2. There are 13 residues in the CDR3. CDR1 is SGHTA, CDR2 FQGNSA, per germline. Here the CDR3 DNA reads TGTGCCAGCAGCCCTCGGACTAGCGGGAGTTGGCTCTTC. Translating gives CASSPRTSGSWLF.

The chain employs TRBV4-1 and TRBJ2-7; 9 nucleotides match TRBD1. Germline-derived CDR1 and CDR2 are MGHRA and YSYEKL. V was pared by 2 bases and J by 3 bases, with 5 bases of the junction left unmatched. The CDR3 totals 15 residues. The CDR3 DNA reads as TGCGCCAGCAGCCAACCGGGACAGGGTTTCTACGAGCAGTACTTC. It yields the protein CASSQPGQGFYEQYF.

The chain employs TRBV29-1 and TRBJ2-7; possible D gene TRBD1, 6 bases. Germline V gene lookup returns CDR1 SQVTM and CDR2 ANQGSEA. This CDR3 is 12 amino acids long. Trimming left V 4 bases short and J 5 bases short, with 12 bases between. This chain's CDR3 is CSVATGLHEQYF. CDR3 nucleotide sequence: TGCAGCGTTGCGACAGGTTTGCACGAGCAGTACTTC.

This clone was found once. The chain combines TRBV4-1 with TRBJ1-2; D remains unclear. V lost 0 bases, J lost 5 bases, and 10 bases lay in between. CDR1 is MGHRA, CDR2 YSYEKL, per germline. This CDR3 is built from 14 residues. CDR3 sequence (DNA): TGCGCCAGCAGCCAAGAGACGGGGAGGTATGGCTACACCTTC. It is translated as CASSQETGRYGYTF.